A selection of T cell receptor beta chains follows, all from one sample in a study of response to subunit inactivated influenza vaccine. TCRdb re-called the RT-PCR reads through MiXCR, storing one row per CDR3 protein. This table has a few hundred thousand distinct CDR3 sequences, around 10% appearing once. In addition, the sample was reused for a study of T cells expressing NK-cell markers.

The sample consisted of PBMCs from blood, taken on the day of vaccination. Receptors originate from a man aged 45-60 years who received an inactivated influenza vaccine. Both conserved end residues are trimmed from each CDR3. Fields, in order: J gene, V gene, D gene, CDR3 protein. The D gene is left open where the match is weak.

J: TRBJ1-5; V: TRBV6-2/TRBV6-3; D: TRBD1; CDR3: ASRDGQGAGGNQPQH
J: TRBJ1-2; V: TRBV6-2/TRBV6-3; D: .; CDR3: ASSYGYVGGYT
J: TRBJ1-5; V: TRBV6-1; D: .; CDR3: ASREGLGWPQH
J: TRBJ2-2; V: TRBV29-1; D: .; CDR3: SVESSGYTGELF
J: TRBJ2-3; V: TRBV29-1; D: TRBD2; CDR3: SVQGTSGASSTDTQY
J: TRBJ2-1; V: TRBV29-1; D: .; CDR3: SVGIEGEQF
J: TRBJ2-7; V: TRBV5-6; D: .; CDR3: ASSSQEPEQY
J: TRBJ2-3; V: TRBV12-3/TRBV12-4; D: .; CDR3: ASTAGQNTDTQY
J: TRBJ2-7; V: TRBV5-1; D: .; CDR3: ASSLTSDEQY
J: TRBJ2-5; V: TRBV7-2; D: .; CDR3: ASSFMRQQQETQY
J: TRBJ1-2; V: TRBV7-2; D: .; CDR3: ASSPFSVGLYGYT
J: TRBJ2-3; V: TRBV15; D: .; CDR3: ATSIVITDTQY
J: TRBJ2-1; V: TRBV11-3; D: .; CDR3: ASSLDHGGAYNEQF
J: TRBJ2-3; V: TRBV14; D: TRBD1; CDR3: ASSQLLGQGTDTQY
J: TRBJ2-1; V: TRBV15; D: TRBD2; CDR3: ATSRRPGLGSYNEQF
J: TRBJ2-3; V: TRBV28; D: TRBD1; CDR3: ASRHAGQGKDTQY
J: TRBJ1-6; V: TRBV7-9; D: .; CDR3: ASSFLGASYNSPLH
J: TRBJ1-6; V: TRBV27; D: .; CDR3: ASSLLGGDSPLH
J: TRBJ1-5; V: TRBV6-2/TRBV6-3; D: TRBD1; CDR3: ASRPGQGRQPQH
J: TRBJ2-5; V: TRBV2; D: .; CDR3: ASSDVQGETQY
J: TRBJ2-2; V: TRBV4-1; D: TRBD1; CDR3: ASSRYRGRETGELF
J: TRBJ1-4; V: TRBV12-3/TRBV12-4; D: .; CDR3: ASSLMQGINEKLF
J: TRBJ2-1; V: TRBV5-1; D: .; CDR3: ASSLEPHLNEQF
J: TRBJ2-7; V: TRBV20-1; D: TRBD2; CDR3: SASDTSGRKEQY
J: TRBJ1-4; V: TRBV12-3/TRBV12-4; D: TRBD1; CDR3: ASSLSWTGVDNEKLF
J: TRBJ2-1; V: TRBV7-3; D: TRBD2; CDR3: ASSLRTSRNEQF
J: TRBJ1-2; V: TRBV12-3/TRBV12-4; D: .; CDR3: ASSFRLGYT
J: TRBJ2-5; V: TRBV7-9; D: .; CDR3: ASSPDYLQETQY
J: TRBJ2-5; V: TRBV4-2; D: .; CDR3: ASSQVEETQY
J: TRBJ2-1; V: TRBV15; D: TRBD1; CDR3: ATSRDRGQGVHEQF
J: TRBJ1-6; V: TRBV5-1; D: TRBD1; CDR3: ASSSAGGNNSPLH
J: TRBJ1-5; V: TRBV11-2; D: TRBD1; CDR3: ASSYEGQGTLRSNQPQH
J: TRBJ1-4; V: TRBV6-5; D: .; CDR3: ASSPDTEKLF
J: TRBJ2-3; V: TRBV5-1; D: .; CDR3: ASSPAGTATDTQY
J: TRBJ2-7; V: TRBV27; D: .; CDR3: ASSFIPAGEQY
J: TRBJ2-1; V: TRBV7-9; D: TRBD1; CDR3: ASSVPGQGFGYNEQF
J: TRBJ2-7; V: TRBV2; D: .; CDR3: ASSEAQPLAYEQY